This record looks at one TCR beta chain sequence and its context. This receptor's antigen is unknown. No per-base quality is available; no much larger clone lies one base away. This specimen belongs to a study of CD8+CD57+ T cells in acquired aplastic anemia (dated by TCRdb to 2016 to 2019). Study-wide context: On average, sorted CD4+ and CD8+ cells yielded around 3.1 ug of extracted DNA, with a range of about 0.18 to 30 ug. CD8+CD57+ expansion was defined as frequency above the mean frequency observed in healthy subjects.

Including the terminal cysteine and phenylalanine, the CDR3 comprises 15 residues. Only the CDR3 DNA is retained, 45 bases long and in frame from the first base. The germline V gene (reference sequence) provides CDR1 DFQATT and CDR2 SNEGSKA. Trimming costs V 2 bases and J 0 bases, and their ends lie 14 bases apart. Overall study outcomes, separate from this receptor: Some 30 CD8+ CDR3 sequences were shared between patients and controls but appeared highly expressed in patients and within their immunodominant clones. No significant difference in CD8+ Simpson's diversity was found between patients and healthy controls (P=0.060).

Genomic DNA served as template for TCR beta VDJ combination and CDR3 sequence profiling. An Illumina HiSeq 2000 was used for TCR repertoire sequencing. The paper's processing steps were these. Repertoires were assessed using TRBV/TRBJ rearrangement plots, CDR3 size and DJ length profiles, and Simpson's diversity index. The most abundant DNA sequence in the deep sequencing data was defined as the immunodominant clone. CDR3 amino acid sequences were screened for sharing across subjects and compared with published repertoires and the VDJdb database. TCRdb reprocessed the public reads (quality trimming at Q25 with fastp, clone calling with MiXCR) and kept in-frame beta chains. Rows matching on CDR3 protein sequence are summarized as one entry with the most common DNA and genes. In this record, the V and J calls reflect TCRdb's handling and not the investigators' own analysis. In all, the sample holds some 160,000 distinct CDR3 sequences, and roughly 48% of those were seen once. The top ten constitute roughly 3.1% of the sample.

Expansion of CD8+CD57+ cells had been shown by flow cytometry in the patients chosen for sequencing. All patients had severe acquired aplastic anemia diagnosed by International Study of Aplastic Anemia and Agranulocytosis and Camitta criteria. No therapy had been received by the patients at the time of blood sampling. In the study, sorted CD4+ and CD8+ blood T cells from patients with severe aplastic anemia and from healthy subjects underwent deep sequencing of TCR repertoires. Patients were enrolled in the USA under clinicaltrials.gov protocols 00001620, 01623167, 00001397, 00071045, 00081523 and 00961064. Ficoll-Paque density gradient centrifugation was used to isolate peripheral blood mononuclear cells. CD4+ and CD8+ T cells were sorted by FACS or magnetic beads before DNA extraction.

In this chain, TRBV20-1 is recombined with TRBJ2-7; the D element could tentatively be TRBD1 or TRBD2, as 5 bases agree for each. The sequence was collected from a human donor with aplastic anemia. Sequenced input: sorted CD4+, CD8+, or CD8+CD57+ T cells (not recorded which) from PBMCs. The DNA sequence is given as TGCAGTGCTAGACTTCCCGGGACGTCCTCCTACGAGCAGTACTTC. Its translation is CSARLPGTSSYEQYF.